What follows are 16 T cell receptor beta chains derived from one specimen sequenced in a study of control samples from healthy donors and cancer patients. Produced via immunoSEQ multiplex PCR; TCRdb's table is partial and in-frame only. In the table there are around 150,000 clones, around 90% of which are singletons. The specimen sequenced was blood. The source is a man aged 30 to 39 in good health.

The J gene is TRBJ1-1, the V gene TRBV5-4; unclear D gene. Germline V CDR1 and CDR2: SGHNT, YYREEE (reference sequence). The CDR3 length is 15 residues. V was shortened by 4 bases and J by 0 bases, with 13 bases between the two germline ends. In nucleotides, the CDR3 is TGTGCCAGCAGCCGGGCCTGGCCGTTGAACACTGAAGCTTTCTTT. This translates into CASSRAWPLNTEAFF.

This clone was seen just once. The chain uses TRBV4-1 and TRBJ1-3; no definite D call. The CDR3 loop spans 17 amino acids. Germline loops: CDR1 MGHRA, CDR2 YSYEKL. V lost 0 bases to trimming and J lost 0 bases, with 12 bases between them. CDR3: CASSQESASRSGNTIYF. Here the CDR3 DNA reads TGCGCCAGCAGCCAAGAGAGTGCGTCCCGCTCTGGAAACACCATATATTTT.

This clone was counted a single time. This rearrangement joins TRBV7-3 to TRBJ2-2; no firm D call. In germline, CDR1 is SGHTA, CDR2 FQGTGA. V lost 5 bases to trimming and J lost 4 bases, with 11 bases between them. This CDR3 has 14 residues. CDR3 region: CASSNQAGTGELFF. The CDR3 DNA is TGTGCCAGCAGCAACCAGGCAGGCACCGGGGAGCTGTTTTTT.

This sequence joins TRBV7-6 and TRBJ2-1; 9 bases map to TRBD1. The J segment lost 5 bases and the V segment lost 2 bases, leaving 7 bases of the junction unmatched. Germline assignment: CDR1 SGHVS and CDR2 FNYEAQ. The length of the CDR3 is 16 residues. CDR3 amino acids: CASSLLTGGPNNEQFF. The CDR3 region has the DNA TGTGCCAGCAGCTTACTTACAGGGGGCCCGAACAATGAGCAGTTCTTC.

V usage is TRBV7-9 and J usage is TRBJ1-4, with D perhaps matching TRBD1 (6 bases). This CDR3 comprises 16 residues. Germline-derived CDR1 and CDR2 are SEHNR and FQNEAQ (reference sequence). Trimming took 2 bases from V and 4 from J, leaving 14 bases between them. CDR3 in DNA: TGTGCCAGCAGCTTAACAGGACAGCCACTTAATGAAAAACTGTTTTTT. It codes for CASSLTGQPLNEKLFF.

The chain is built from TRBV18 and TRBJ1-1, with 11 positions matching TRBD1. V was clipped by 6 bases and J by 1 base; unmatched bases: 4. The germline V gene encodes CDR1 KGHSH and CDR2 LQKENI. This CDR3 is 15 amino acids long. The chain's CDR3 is CASSRTGGGNTEAFF. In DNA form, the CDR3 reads TGTGCCAGCTCGCGGACAGGGGGCGGGAACACTGAAGCTTTCTTT.

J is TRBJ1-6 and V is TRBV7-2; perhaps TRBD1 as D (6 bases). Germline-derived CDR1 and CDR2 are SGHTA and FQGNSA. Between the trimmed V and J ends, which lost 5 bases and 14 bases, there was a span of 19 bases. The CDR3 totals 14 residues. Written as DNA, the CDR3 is TGTGCCAGCAGCCCCGGTCGGGGGGCCCGCACCCTCCACTTT. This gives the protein CASSPGRGARTLHF.

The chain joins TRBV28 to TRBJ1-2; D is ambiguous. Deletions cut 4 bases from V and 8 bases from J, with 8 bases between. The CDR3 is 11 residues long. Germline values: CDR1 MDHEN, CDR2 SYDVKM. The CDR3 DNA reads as TGTGCCAGCAGTTCGAACGGGGGCTACACCTTC. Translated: CASSSNGGYTF.

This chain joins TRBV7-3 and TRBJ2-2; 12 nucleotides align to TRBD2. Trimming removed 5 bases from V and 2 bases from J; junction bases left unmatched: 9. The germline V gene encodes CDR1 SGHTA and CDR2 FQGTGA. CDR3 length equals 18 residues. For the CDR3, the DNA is TGTGCCAGCAGCCTAAGACCGACTAGCGGGGGAAACACCGGGGAGCTGTTTTTT. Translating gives CASSLRPTSGGNTGELFF.

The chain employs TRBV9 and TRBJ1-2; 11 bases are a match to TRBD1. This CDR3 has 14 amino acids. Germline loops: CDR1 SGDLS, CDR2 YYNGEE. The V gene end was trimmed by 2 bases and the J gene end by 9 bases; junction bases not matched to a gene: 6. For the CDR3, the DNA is TGTGCCAGCAGCGTTTCCGGGACAGGGGGAAGCTACACCTTC. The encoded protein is CASSVSGTGGSYTF.

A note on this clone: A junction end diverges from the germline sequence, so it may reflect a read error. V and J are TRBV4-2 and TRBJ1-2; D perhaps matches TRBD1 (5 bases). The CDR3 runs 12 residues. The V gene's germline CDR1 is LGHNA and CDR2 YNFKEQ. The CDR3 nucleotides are TGTGCCAGCAGGCAAGGGGAATCAAGCTACACCTTC. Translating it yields CASRQGESSYTF.

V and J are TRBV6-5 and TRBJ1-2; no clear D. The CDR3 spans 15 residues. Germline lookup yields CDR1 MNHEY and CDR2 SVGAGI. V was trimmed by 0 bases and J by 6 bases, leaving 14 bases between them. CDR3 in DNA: TGTGCCAGCAGTTACTCGCTTCGTCCGATTAATGGCTACACCTTC. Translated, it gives CASSYSLRPINGYTF.

The chain's CDR3 is CASSRQGIQKMNTEAFF. CDR3 in DNA: TGTGCCAGCAGCCGACAGGGGATTCAAAAAATGAACACTGAAGCTTTCTTT. V usage is TRBV14 and J usage is TRBJ1-1; TRBD1 matches at 8 bases. CDR1 and CDR2 from the germline V gene are SGHDN and FVKESK. The CDR3 is 17 amino acids. With 4 bases clipped from V and 0 bases from J, the junction kept 10 bases outside the gene matches.

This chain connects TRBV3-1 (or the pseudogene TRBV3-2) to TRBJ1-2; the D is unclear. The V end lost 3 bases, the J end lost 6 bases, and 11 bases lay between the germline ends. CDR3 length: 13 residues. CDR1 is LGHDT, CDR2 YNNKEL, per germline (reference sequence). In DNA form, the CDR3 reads TGTGCCAGCAGCCATGGCCCTTTGGATGGCTACACCTTC. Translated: CASSHGPLDGYTF.

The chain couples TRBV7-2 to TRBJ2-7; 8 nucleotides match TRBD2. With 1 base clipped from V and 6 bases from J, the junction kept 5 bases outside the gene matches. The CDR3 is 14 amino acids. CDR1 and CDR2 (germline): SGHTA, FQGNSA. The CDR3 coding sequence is TGTGCCAGCAGCTTAGGGCTAGCGGGCGGCGAGCAGTACTTC. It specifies CASSLGLAGGEQYF. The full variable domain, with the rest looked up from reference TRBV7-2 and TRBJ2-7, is GAGVSQSPSNKVTEKGKDVELRCDPISGHTALYWYRQSLGQGLEFLIYFQGNSAPDKSGLPSDRFSAERTGGSVSTLTIQRTQQEDSAVYLCASSLGLAGGEQYFGPGTRLTVT.

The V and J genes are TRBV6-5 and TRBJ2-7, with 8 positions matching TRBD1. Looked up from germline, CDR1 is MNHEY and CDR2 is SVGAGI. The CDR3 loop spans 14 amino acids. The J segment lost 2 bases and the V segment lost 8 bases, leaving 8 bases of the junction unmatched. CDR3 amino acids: CASGTGGNPYEQYF. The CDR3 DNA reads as TGTGCCAGCGGAACAGGGGGTAATCCCTACGAGCAGTACTTC.